The next 23 T cell receptor beta chains were all read from a single sample in a study of cytotoxic CD8 clonotypes in ibrutinib-treated CLL. TCRdb keeps only in-frame clones here, not all; method: immunoSEQ multiplex PCR. The table records 150,000 to 200,000 clones, roughly 86% of them present only once. Sequenced material: PBMCs, taken after 12 months of ibrutinib treatment. Source of these receptors: a human donor with chronic lymphocytic leukemia.

V usage is TRBV5-1 and J usage is TRBJ1-6; D is unclear. V was shortened by 1 base and J by 0 bases, with 17 bases between the two germline ends. CDR3 length equals 19 residues. CDR1 SGHRS and CDR2 YFSETQ come from the germline V gene. CDR3 protein: CASSLIGSGESSYNSPLHF. The CDR3 DNA sequence: TGCGCCAGCAGCTTGATCGGATCCGGGGAAAGCTCCTATAATTCACCCCTCCACTTT.

The chain couples TRBV6-5 to TRBJ2-7; 10 bases align to TRBD2. Germline V gene lookup returns CDR1 MNHEY and CDR2 SVGAGI. The length of the CDR3 is 15 residues. J was trimmed by 2 bases and V by 2 bases; bases with no gene match: 3. The CDR3 DNA sequence: TGTGCCAGCAGTTACCAAACTAGCGGGGCCTACGAGCAGTACTTC. Protein sequence: CASSYQTSGAYEQYF.

The J gene is TRBJ1-5, the V gene TRBV7-2, with D possibly TRBD1 on 6 matching bases. V shed 2 bases and J shed 4 bases, with 12 bases lying between them. Germline V gene sequence: CDR1 SGHTA, CDR2 FQGNSA. The CDR3 totals 15 residues. CDR3 nucleotides: TGTGCCAGCAGCTTACGGCAGGGGTTTAATCAGCCCCAGCATTTT. Translated, it gives CASSLRQGFNQPQHF.

V usage is TRBV6-4 and J usage is TRBJ2-1; 13 bases align to TRBD2. The CDR3 extends over 16 amino acids. The V segment lost 7 bases and the J segment 8 bases; nucleotides outside the gene matches: 11. Germline V lookup: CDR1 MRHNA, CDR2 SNTAGT. CDR3 in DNA: TGTGCCAGCACCAGGACTAGCGGGAGCCTTATAGATGAGCAGTTCTTC. Translated, it gives CASTRTSGSLIDEQFF.

The chain is built from TRBV27 and TRBJ1-2, with D maybe TRBD1 (6 bases). Trimming left V 5 bases short and J 5 bases short, with 18 bases between. Germline V gene lookup returns CDR1 MNHEY and CDR2 SMNVEV (reference sequence). This CDR3 spans 15 amino acids. CDR3 in DNA: TGTGCCAGCAGTGCCCAAGGGGGGCAGGGTTATGGCTACACCTTC. This encodes CASSAQGGQGYGYTF.

The rearrangement joins TRBV28 to TRBJ2-7; TRBD2 agrees at 7 bases. CDR1 is MDHEN and CDR2 is SYDVKM in the germline V gene. The ends lost 2 bases at V and 2 bases at J; junction bases unmatched: 6. This CDR3 is built from 15 residues. Written as DNA, the CDR3 is TGTGCCAGCAGTTTAGGGGGGGGTTTGACCTACGAGCAGTACTTC. Amino acid sequence: CASSLGGGLTYEQYF.

This clone was seen a few times. This rearrangement joins TRBV4-1 to TRBJ1-5; the D is unclear. The V and J ends lost 1 base and 4 bases respectively, with 11 bases between them. The CDR3 extends over 15 amino acids. The germline gives CDR1 MGHRA, CDR2 YSYEKL. CDR3 loop: CASSQVLGLNQPQHF. CDR3 in DNA: TGCGCCAGCAGCCAAGTACTAGGGCTAAATCAGCCCCAGCATTTT.

This chain joins TRBV10-3 and TRBJ2-1; D may be TRBD1 (6 bases). V shed 7 bases and J shed 5 bases, with 18 bases lying between them. Per germline, CDR1 ENHRY and CDR2 SYGVKD. This CDR3 is 15 amino acids long. CDR3 nucleotide sequence: TGTGCCATCAAAAGCGACAGGAAGACCGACAATGAGCAGTTCTTC. Translation: CAIKSDRKTDNEQFF.

The chain is built from TRBV6-5 and TRBJ2-5; no clear D gene. The CDR3 extends over 13 amino acids. Per germline, CDR1 MNHEY and CDR2 SVGAGI. V gave up 10 bases and J gave up 3 bases, with 15 bases separating them. DNA of the CDR3: TGTGCCACCTTGTCGTGGCCCAAAGAGACCCAGTACTTC. This sequence encodes CATLSWPKETQYF.

The chain carries TRBV7-8 and TRBJ1-2; no clear D. Deletions cut 0 bases from V and 4 bases from J, with 6 bases between. Germline V CDR1 and CDR2: SGHVS, FQNEAQ. This CDR3 has 13 amino acids. CDR3 sequence: CASSLAFSYGYTF. In DNA form, the CDR3 reads TGTGCCAGCAGCTTAGCGTTTTCCTATGGCTACACCTTC.

The rearrangement uses TRBV27 and TRBJ2-3; the match to TRBD2 covers 8 bases. This CDR3 has 15 residues. The germline V gene encodes CDR1 MNHEY and CDR2 SMNVEV (reference sequence). V was clipped by 7 bases and J by 0 bases; unmatched bases: 6. As DNA, the CDR3 is TGTGCCAGCACTCTTAGCGGGGCCAGCACAGATACGCAGTATTTT. Protein sequence: CASTLSGASTDTQYF.

The rearrangement uses TRBV9 and TRBJ2-1; 12 bases map to TRBD2. The trim removed 4 bases at V and 6 bases at J, leaving 14 bases unmatched. This CDR3 spans 18 amino acids. CDR1 is SGDLS, CDR2 YYNGEE, per germline. In DNA, the CDR3 is TGTGCCAGCAGCATAGCTAGCGGGAGGGCGGTGACGAGCAATGAGCAGTTCTTC. Protein product: CASSIASGRAVTSNEQFF.

The chain has TRBV7-4 and TRBJ1-2, with no clear D. Germline V gene lookup returns CDR1 SGHVT and CDR2 SQSDAQ. Trimming took off 1 base at V and 7 bases at J, with 10 bases between the two ends. The CDR3 sequence is 13 residues long. The CDR3, as DNA: TGTGCCAGCAGCTTAGTCTTGGGTCTTGGCTACACCTTC. Its protein product is CASSLVLGLGYTF.

V is TRBV19 and J is TRBJ1-1, with 9 nucleotides matching TRBD1. V gave up 4 bases and J gave up 5 bases; unmatched junction bases: 8. Germline V gives CDR1 LNHDA, CDR2 SQIVND (reference sequence). CDR3 length: 15 residues. This chain's CDR3 is CASSTLGTGRTEAFF. As DNA, the CDR3 is TGTGCCAGTAGTACCCTAGGGACAGGGAGGACTGAAGCTTTCTTT. The full variable domain, rest sourced from reference TRBV19 and TRBJ1-1, is DGGITQSPKYLFRKEGQNVTLSCEQNLNHDAMYWYRQDPGQGLRLIYYSQIVNDFQKGDIAEGYSVSREKKESFPLTVTSAQKNPTAFYLCASSTLGTGRTEAFFGQGTRLTVV.

This clone was observed a few times. Here the CDR3 reads CASSLGVTSDTQYF. The CDR3 nucleotides are TGTGCCAGCAGCTTGGGTGTAACCTCTGATACGCAGTATTTT. The V and J genes are TRBV5-4 and TRBJ2-3; D unclear. This CDR3 is built from 14 residues. V was clipped by 0 bases and J by 6 bases, with 11 bases between them. CDR1 is SGHNT, CDR2 YYREEE, per germline (reference sequence).

This sequence joins TRBV11-2 and TRBJ2-1, with 9 nucleotides matching TRBD2. The germline V gene has CDR1 SGHAT and CDR2 FQNNGV. The CDR3 runs 14 residues. J was trimmed by 2 bases and V by 6 bases; bases with no gene match: 2. This CDR3 is CASSTSGPYNEQFF. In DNA form, the CDR3 reads TGTGCCAGCAGTACTAGCGGGCCCTACAATGAGCAGTTCTTC.

This chain links TRBV19 with TRBJ2-1; tentatively, D is TRBD2 (5 bases). V lost 0 bases to trimming and J lost 7 bases, with 7 bases between them. Germline CDR1 and CDR2: LNHDA and SQIVND (reference sequence). The CDR3 has 13 residues. This chain's CDR3 is CASSIDRGNEQFF. CDR3 sequence (DNA): TGTGCCAGTAGTATAGATCGAGGGAATGAGCAGTTCTTC.

The chain uses TRBV19 and TRBJ2-5; TRBD2 matches 8 bases. This CDR3 is built from 16 residues. J gave up 4 bases and V 1 base, and 8 bases lay outside the gene matches. The germline V gene has CDR1 LNHDA and CDR2 SQIVND (reference sequence). CDR3 sequence: CASSIGPGLELETQYF. The CDR3 DNA is TGTGCCAGTAGTATAGGGCCGGGACTAGAGTTAGAGACCCAGTACTTC.

V and J are TRBV4-3 and TRBJ2-5; TRBD2 matches 8 bases. Trimming cost V 4 bases and J 5 bases; bases outside gene matches: 9. The germline V gene has CDR1 LGHNA and CDR2 YSLEER. This CDR3 contains 15 residues. The CDR3 loop is CASSPGLGGRETQYF. The CDR3 region has the DNA TGCGCCAGCAGCCCGGGACTAGGCGGGCGGGAGACCCAGTACTTC.

This chain uses TRBV7-2 with TRBJ2-7; perhaps TRBD2 as D (6 bases). The germline V gene has CDR1 SGHTA and CDR2 FQGNSA. V dropped 5 bases and J dropped 2 bases, with 13 bases sitting between them. This CDR3 has 14 residues. As DNA, the CDR3 is TGTGCCAGCAGCCCCGGAGGGCAGGCCTACGAGCAGTACTTC. Amino acid sequence: CASSPGGQAYEQYF. Combining the CDR3 with reference TRBV7-2 and TRBJ2-7 gives the whole variable domain GAGVSQSPSNKVTEKGKDVELRCDPISGHTALYWYRQSLGQGLEFLIYFQGNSAPDKSGLPSDRFSAERTGGSVSTLTIQRTQQEDSAVYLCASSPGGQAYEQYFGPGTRLTVT.

This sequence joins TRBV5-1 and TRBJ2-3, with D perhaps TRBD1 or TRBD2 (5 bases each). Trimming took off 0 bases at V and 4 bases at J, with 15 bases between the two ends. Per germline, CDR1 SGHRS and CDR2 YFSETQ. This CDR3 comprises 16 residues. CDR3 amino acids: CASSLEGGRGSDTQYF. Written as DNA, the CDR3 is TGCGCCAGCAGCTTGGAGGGTGGTCGGGGCTCAGATACGCAGTATTTT. Full variable domain (outside the CDR3, taken from reference TRBV5-1 and TRBJ2-3): KAGVTQTPRYLIKTRGQQVTLSCSPISGHRSVSWYQQTPGQGLQFLFEYFSETQRNKGNFPGRFSGRQFSNSRSEMNVSTLELGDSALYLCASSLEGGRGSDTQYFGPGTRLTVL.

In its sample, this clone was seen once. J is TRBJ2-7 and V is TRBV5-4; possibly TRBD1 for D (6 bases). V lost 0 bases and J 3 bases, leaving 13 bases between the germline ends. CDR3 length: 15 amino acids. Germline assignment: CDR1 SGHNT and CDR2 YYREEE (reference sequence). The CDR3 sequence: CASSLEAGEYYEQYF. Written as DNA, the CDR3 is TGTGCCAGCAGCTTGGAAGCAGGGGAATACTACGAGCAGTACTTC.

The chain joins TRBV6-6 to TRBJ1-2; 8 bases are a match to TRBD1. The ends lost 6 bases at V and 4 bases at J; junction bases unmatched: 4. This CDR3 has 13 residues. Germline CDR1 MNHNY, CDR2 SVGAGI (reference sequence). The CDR3 region is CASRQGAGYGYTF. CDR3 bases: TGTGCCAGCAGGCAGGGGGCCGGCTATGGCTACACCTTC.